This T cell receptor (beta chain) stems from a study of tissue T cells after allogeneic stem cell transplantation. This clone was counted once. At one boundary the junction diverges from the germline segment, which might be a read error. Here the gene names and germline are mouse. With the read ending 1 residue before the CDR3 end, the germline J gene is used to fill in that end. Germline CDR1 is NNHDY and CDR2 is SYVADS. The CDR3 totals 14 residues. Sequencing of TCRbeta CDR3 at survey depth gave sequences and template counts. Profiling relied on immunoSEQ multiplex PCR, and the TCRdb table lists in-frame clones only, not all of them. Of some 6,600 clones listed, around half are singletons. Described time point: mouse harvest day 7 after allogeneic transplant. Each mouse received 10^7 T-cell-depleted marrow cells plus 10^6 splenic CD5+ T cells by tail vein.

The TCR was taken from a female BALB/c mouse given C57BL/6 T cells with graft-versus-host disease after an allogeneic hematopoietic cell transplant. Material: lymph node tissue. V gene TRBV13-3 combines with J gene TRBJ1-2; D might be TRBD1 (5 bases). The CDR3 region is CASGDARGDSDYTF. The part of the CDR3 DNA that was read is TGTGCCAGCGGTGATGCTCGGGGCGACTCCGACTACACC.